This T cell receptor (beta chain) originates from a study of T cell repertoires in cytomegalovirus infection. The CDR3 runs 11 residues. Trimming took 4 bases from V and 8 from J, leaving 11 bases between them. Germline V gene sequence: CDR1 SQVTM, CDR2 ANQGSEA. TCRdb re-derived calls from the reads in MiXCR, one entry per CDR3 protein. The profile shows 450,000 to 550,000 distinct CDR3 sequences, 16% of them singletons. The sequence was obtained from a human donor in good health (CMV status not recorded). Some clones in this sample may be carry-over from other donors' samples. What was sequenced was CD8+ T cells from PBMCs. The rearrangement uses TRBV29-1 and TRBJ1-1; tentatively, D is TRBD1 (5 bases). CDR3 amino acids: CSVVPGHEAFF. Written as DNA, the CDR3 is TGCAGCGTTGTACCAGGACACGAAGCTTTCTTT.